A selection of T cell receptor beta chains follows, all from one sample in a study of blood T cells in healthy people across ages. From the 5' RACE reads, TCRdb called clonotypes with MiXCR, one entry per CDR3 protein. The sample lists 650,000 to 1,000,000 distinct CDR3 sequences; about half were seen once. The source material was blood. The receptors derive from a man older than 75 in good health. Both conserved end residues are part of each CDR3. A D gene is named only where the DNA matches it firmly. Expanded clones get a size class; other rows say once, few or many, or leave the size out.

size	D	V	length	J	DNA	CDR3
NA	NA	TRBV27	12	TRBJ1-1	TGTGCCAGCAGTTCCATCTTCTCTGAAGCTTTCTTT	CASSSIFSEAFF
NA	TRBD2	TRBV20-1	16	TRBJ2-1	TGCAGTGCTAGAGGGACTAGCGGGAGGGCCTACAATGAGCAGTTCTTC	CSARGTSGRAYNEQFF
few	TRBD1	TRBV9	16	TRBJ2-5	TGTGCCAGCAGCACCGGGACAGGGGGTAATGTGGAGACCCAGTACTTC	CASSTGTGGNVETQYF
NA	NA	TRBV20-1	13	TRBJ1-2	TGCAGTGCCACAACAGGGCTGAACTATGGCTACACCTTC	CSATTGLNYGYTF
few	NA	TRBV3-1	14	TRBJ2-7	TGTGCCAGCAGTCCTAGGCCTGTCAACTACGAGCAGTACTTC	CASSPRPVNYEQYF
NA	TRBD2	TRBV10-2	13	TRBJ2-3	TGCGCCATCGGGACTAGCGGGAAAGATACGCAGTATTTT	CAIGTSGKDTQYF
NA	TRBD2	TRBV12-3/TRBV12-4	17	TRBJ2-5	TGTGCCAGCAGACCTGATCTCGGGACTAGCGGGACGGAGACCCAGTACTTC	CASRPDLGTSGTETQYF
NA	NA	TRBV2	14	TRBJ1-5	TGTGCCAGCAACCCCACCGGGTACAATCAGCCCCAGCATTTT	CASNPTGYNQPQHF
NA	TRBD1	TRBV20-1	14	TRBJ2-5	TGCAGTGCTAGTGTGACAGGGGGAAGGGAGACCCAGTACTTC	CSASVTGGRETQYF
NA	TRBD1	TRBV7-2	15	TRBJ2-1	TGTGCCAGCAGCACGGACCCGGGACAGAACTACGAGCAGTTCTTC	CASSTDPGQNYEQFF
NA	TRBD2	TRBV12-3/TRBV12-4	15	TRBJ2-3	TGTGCCAGCCTCCGGTGGGGAGCGGGAGCAGATACGCAGTATTTT	CASLRWGAGADTQYF
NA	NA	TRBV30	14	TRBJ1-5	TGTGCCTGGGGACGTTCGACATTCAATCAGCCCCAGCATTTT	CAWGRSTFNQPQHF
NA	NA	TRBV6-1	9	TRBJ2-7	TGTGCCAGCGGGAGCGAGCAGTACTTC	CASGSEQYF
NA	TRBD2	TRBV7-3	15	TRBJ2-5	TGTGCCAGCAGCCCCCGACTAGCAGGTGCGGGGGAGCAGTACTTC	CASSPRLAGAGEQYF
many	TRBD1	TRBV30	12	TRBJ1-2	TGTGCCTGGGACAGGGAGTTCTATGGCTACACCTTC	CAWDREFYGYTF
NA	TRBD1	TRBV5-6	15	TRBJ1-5	TGTGCCAGCAGCTTGGGGACAGGAGATTTTCGGCCCCAGCATTTT	CASSLGTGDFRPQHF
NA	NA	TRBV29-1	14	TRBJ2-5	TGCAGCGTCGTATATAGCGGCCCAGGGGAGACCCAGTACTTC	CSVVYSGPGETQYF
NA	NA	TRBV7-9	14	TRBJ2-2	TGTGCCAGCAGCTACATCCTTACGGGTGGGGAGCTGTTTTTT	CASSYILTGGELFF
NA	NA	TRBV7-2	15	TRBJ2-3	TGTGCCAGCAGCTTAGCGATGGCGGGCACAGATACGCAGTATTTT	CASSLAMAGTDTQYF
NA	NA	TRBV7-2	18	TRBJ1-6	TGTGCCAGCAGCTTAGTAGGGGGTATTGGGACAAATAATTCACCCCTCCACTTT	CASSLVGGIGTNNSPLHF
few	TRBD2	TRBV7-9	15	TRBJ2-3	TGTGCCAGCAGCTTAGGGCTAGCGGATCCGGATACGCAGTATTTT	CASSLGLADPDTQYF
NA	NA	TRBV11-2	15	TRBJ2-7	TGTGCCAGCAGCTTATCCGGGACAAATTCCTACGAGCAGTACTTC	CASSLSGTNSYEQYF
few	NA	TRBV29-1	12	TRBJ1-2	TGCAGCGTTGAATTTGGTAACTATGGCTACACCTTC	CSVEFGNYGYTF
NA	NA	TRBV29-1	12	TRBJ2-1	TGCAGCGTTGAGACAGACAGTAATGAGCAGTTCTTC	CSVETDSNEQFF
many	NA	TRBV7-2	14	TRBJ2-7	TGTGCCAGCAGCTTAATCGGGCAGAGCTACGAGCAGTACTTC	CASSLIGQSYEQYF
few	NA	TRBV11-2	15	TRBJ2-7	TGTGCCAGCAGCGGGACGATTACAGGGAGCTACGAGCAGTACTTC	CASSGTITGSYEQYF
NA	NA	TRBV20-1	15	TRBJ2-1	TGCAGTGCTAACGTGGGCAGATCCTCTGGCAATGAGCAGTTCTTC	CSANVGRSSGNEQFF
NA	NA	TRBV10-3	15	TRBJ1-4	TGTGCCATCAGTCCAAAGGAGGGGGTCGGTGAAAAACTGTTTTTT	CAISPKEGVGEKLFF
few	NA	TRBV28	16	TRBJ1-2	TGTGCCAGCAGTGGAGGACAGCGGAAGTGGAACTATGGCTACACCTTC	CASSGGQRKWNYGYTF
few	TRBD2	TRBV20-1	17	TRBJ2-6	TGCAGTGCTTCGCCCAGACTAGCCCGCTCTGGGGCCAACGTCCTGACTTTT	CSASPRLARSGANVLTF
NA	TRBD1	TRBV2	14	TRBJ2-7	TGTGCCAGCAGTTCGGACAGGGCTGTCTACGAGCAGTACTTC	CASSSDRAVYEQYF
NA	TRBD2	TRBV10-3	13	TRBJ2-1	TGTGCCGCCGGGACTAGCGGGAACAATGAGCAGTTCTTC	CAAGTSGNNEQFF
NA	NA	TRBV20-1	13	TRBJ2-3	TGCAGTGCTAGTCGGCACCGCACAGATACGCAGTATTTT	CSASRHRTDTQYF
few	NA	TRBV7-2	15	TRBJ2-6	TGTGCCAGCAGCCCCTCCAACTTCTGGGGCAACGTCCTGACTTTC	CASSPSNFWGNVLTF
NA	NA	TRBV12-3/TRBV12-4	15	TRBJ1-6	TGTGCCAGCCACAATGGGCAGTCCTGTAATTCACCCCTCCACTTT	CASHNGQSCNSPLHF
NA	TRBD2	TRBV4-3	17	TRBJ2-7	TGCGCCAGCAGCCAGCAACACACTAGCGGAACATACTACGAGCAGTACTTC	CASSQQHTSGTYYEQYF
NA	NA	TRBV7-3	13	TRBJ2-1	TGTGCCGGCAGCTTAAACGACTACAATGAGCAGTTCTTC	CAGSLNDYNEQFF
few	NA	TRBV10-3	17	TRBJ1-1	TGTGCCATCAGTGAGTCACGAAAGATACAGGGAGGCACTGAAGCTTTCTTT	CAISESRKIQGGTEAFF
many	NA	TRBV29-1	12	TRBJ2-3	TGCAGCGTCTCACAGGCCCCAGATACGCAGTATTTT	CSVSQAPDTQYF
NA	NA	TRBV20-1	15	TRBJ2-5	TGCAGTGCTAGAGATCCCGATGGGAAAGTAGAGACCCAGTACTTC	CSARDPDGKVETQYF
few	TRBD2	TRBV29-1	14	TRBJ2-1	TGCAGCGGGAACCTAGCGGGAGGCTACAATGAGCAGTTCTTC	CSGNLAGGYNEQFF
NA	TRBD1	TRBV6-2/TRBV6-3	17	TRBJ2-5	TGTGCCAGCAGTTACGGATGGACAGGGGGAGTGCAAGAGACCCAGTACTTC	CASSYGWTGGVQETQYF
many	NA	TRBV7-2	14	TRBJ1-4	TGTGCCAGCAGCCTCAGCAGCGATTTAGGAAAACTGTTTTTT	CASSLSSDLGKLFF
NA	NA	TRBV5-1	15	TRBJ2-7	TGCGCCAGCAGCCGTGGGGTCCAGCAATACAACGAGCAGTACTTC	CASSRGVQQYNEQYF
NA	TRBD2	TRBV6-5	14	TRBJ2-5	TGTGCCAGCAGTCAAGCTAGCGGACAAGAGACCCAGTACTTC	CASSQASGQETQYF
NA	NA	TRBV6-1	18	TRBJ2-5	TGTGCCAGCAGTGGAGATGCTATACGGGACACTTTTCAAGAGACCCAGTACTTC	CASSGDAIRDTFQETQYF
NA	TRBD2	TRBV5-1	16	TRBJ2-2	TGCGCCAGCAGCGAGCTAGCGGGGTCGAACACCGGGGAGCTGTTTTTT	CASSELAGSNTGELFF
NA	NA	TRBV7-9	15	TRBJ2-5	TGTGCCAGCAGCCTCGAGGGGGGGGTACAAGAGACCCAGTACTTC	CASSLEGGVQETQYF
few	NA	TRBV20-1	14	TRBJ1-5	TGCAGTGCTAGCCGTTTAAGGGCTTATCAGCCCCAGCATTTT	CSASRLRAYQPQHF
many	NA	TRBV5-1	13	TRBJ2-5	TGCGCCAGCAGACAGGACGTCGATGAGACCCAGTACTTC	CASRQDVDETQYF
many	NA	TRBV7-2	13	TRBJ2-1	TGTGCCAGCAGCTTAGGTGTGCACAATGAGCAGTTCTTC	CASSLGVHNEQFF
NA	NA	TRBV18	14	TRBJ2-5	TGTGCCAGCTCACCTTTCGGGCGGCAAGAGACCCAGTACTTC	CASSPFGRQETQYF